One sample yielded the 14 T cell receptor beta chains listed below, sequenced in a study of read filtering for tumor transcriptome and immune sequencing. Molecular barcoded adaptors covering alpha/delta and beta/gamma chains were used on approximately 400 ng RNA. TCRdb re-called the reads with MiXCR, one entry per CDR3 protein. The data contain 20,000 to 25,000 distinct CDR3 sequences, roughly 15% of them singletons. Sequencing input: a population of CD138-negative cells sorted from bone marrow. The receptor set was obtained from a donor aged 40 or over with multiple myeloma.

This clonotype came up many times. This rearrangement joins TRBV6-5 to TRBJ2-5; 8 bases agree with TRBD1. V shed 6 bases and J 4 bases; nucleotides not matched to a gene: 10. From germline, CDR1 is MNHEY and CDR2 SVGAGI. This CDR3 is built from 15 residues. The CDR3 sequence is CASSPRDRPIETQYF. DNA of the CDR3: TGTGCCAGCAGCCCCCGGGACAGGCCTATAGAGACCCAGTACTTC.

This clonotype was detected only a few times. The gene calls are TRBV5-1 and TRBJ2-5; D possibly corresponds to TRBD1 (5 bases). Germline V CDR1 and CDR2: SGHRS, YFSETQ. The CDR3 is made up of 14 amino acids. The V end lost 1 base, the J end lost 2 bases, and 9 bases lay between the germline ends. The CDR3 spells CASSLSDTQETQYF. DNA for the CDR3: TGCGCCAGCAGCTTGTCGGACACACAAGAGACCCAGTACTTC.

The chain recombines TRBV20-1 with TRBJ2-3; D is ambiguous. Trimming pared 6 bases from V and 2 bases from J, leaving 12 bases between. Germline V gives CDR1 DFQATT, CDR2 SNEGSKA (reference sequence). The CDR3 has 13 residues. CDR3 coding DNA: TGCAGTGCCGAACAAACGGACACAGATACGCAGTATTTT. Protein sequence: CSAEQTDTDTQYF.

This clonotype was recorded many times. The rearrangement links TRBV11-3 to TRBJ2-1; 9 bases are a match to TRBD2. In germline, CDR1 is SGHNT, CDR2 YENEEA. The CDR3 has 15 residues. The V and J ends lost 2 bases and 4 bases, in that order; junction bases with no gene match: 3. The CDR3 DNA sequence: TGTGCCAGCAGCTTAAGAGCGGGAGGTTACAATGAGCAGTTCTTC. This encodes CASSLRAGGYNEQFF.

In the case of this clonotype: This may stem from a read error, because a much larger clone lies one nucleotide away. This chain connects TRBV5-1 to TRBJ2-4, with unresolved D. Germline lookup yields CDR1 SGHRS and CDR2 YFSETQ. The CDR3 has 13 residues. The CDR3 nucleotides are TGCGCCAGCAGCTTACCTGTCAAAAGCATTCAGTACTTC. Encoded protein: CASSLPVKSIQYF.

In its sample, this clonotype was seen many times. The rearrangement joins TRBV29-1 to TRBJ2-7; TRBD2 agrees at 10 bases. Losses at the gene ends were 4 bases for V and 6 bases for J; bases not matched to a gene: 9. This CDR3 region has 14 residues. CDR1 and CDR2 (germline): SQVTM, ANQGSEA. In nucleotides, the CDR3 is TGCAGCGTTGCAAGGGCTAGCGGGAGTGGCGAGCAGTACTTC. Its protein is CSVARASGSGEQYF.

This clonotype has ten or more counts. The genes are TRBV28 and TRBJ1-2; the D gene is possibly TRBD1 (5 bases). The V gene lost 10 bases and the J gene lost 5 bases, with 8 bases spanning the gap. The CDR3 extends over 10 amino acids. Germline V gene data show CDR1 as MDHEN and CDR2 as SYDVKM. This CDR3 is CATTGYGYTF. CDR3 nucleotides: TGTGCCACAACAGGTTATGGCTACACCTTC.

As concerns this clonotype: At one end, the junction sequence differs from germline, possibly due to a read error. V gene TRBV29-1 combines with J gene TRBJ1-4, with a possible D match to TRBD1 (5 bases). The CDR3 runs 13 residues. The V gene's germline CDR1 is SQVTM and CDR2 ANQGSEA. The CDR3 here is CSVKTGSNEKLSF. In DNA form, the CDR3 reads TGCAGCGTTAAAACAGGTAGTAATGAAAAACTGTCTTTT.

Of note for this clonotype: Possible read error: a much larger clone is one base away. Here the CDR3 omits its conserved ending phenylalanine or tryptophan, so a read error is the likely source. CDR3 DNA sequence: TGTGCCAGCAGCCATGGGTTCGGTGAGCAGTTCTCC. It specifies CASSHGFGEQFS. The rearrangement uses TRBV3-1 and TRBJ2-1; no clear D gene. The CDR3 has 12 residues. Germline V gives CDR1 LGHDT, CDR2 YNNKEL (reference sequence). The V gene lost 3 bases and the J gene lost 9 bases, with 9 bases spanning the gap.

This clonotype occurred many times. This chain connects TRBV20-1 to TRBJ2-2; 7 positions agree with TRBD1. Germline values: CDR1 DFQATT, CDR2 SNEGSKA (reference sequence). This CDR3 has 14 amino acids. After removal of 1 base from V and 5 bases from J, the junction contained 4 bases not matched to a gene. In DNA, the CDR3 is TGCAGTGCTAGAGTTCGACAGGGTACCGGGGAGCTGTTTTTT. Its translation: CSARVRQGTGELFF.

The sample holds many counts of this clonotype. The CDR3: CASSPLDGPQHF. The CDR3 DNA sequence: TGTGCCAGCAGCCCATTGGACGGGCCCCAGCATTTT. V usage is TRBV7-9 and J usage is TRBJ1-5; D unresolved. With 5 bases removed from V and 9 bases from J, the gap between germline ends came to 11 bases. CDR1 and CDR2 (germline): SEHNR, FQNEAQ (reference sequence). This CDR3 contains 12 residues.

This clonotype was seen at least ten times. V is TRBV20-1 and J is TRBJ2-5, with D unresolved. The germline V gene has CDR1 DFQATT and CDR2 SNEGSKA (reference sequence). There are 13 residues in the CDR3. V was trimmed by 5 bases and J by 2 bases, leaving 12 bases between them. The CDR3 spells CSAAIGRQETQYF. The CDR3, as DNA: TGCAGTGCTGCGATCGGAAGGCAAGAGACCCAGTACTTC.

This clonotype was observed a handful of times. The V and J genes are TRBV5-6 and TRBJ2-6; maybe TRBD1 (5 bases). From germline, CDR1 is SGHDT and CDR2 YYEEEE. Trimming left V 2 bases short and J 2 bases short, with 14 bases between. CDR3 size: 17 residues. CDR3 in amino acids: CASSFRSRGTGANVLTF. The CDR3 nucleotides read TGTGCCAGCAGCTTTCGATCTAGGGGAACTGGGGCCAACGTCCTGACTTTC.

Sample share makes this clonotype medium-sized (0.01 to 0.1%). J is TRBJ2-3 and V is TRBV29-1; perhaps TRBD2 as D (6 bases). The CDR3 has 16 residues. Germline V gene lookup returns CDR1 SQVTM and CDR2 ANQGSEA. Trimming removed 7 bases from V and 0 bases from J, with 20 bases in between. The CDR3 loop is CSGTAGKRASTDTQYF. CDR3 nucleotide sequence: TGCAGCGGAACGGCTGGCAAGCGGGCTAGCACAGATACGCAGTATTTT.